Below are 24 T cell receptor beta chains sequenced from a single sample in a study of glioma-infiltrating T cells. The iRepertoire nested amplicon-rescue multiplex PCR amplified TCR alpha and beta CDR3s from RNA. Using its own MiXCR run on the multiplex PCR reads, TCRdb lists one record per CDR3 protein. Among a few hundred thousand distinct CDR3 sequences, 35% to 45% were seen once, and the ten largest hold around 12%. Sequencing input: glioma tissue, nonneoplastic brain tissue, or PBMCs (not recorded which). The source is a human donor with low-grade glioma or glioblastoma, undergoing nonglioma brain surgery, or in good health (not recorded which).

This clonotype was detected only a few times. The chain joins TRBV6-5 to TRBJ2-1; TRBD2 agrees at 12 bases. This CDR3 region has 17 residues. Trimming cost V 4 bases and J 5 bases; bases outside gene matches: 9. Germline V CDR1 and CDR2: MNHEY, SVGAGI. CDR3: CASSSSTSGSFHNEQFF. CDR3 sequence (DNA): TGTGCCAGCAGTTCCTCGACTAGCGGGAGCTTCCACAATGAGCAGTTCTTC.

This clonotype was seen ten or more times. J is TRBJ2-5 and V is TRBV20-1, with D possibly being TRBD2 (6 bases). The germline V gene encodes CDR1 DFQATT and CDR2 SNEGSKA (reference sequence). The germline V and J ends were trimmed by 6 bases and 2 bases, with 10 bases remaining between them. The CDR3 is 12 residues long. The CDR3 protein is CSAEGRQETQYF. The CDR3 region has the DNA TGCAGTGCGGAGGGACGGCAAGAGACCCAGTACTTC.

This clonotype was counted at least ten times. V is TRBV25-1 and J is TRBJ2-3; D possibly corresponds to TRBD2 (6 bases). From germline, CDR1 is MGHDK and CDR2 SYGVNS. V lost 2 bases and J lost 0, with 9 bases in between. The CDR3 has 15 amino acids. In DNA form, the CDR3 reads TGTGCCAGCAGTGAAGGGACTTTTAGCACAGATACGCAGTATTTT. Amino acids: CASSEGTFSTDTQYF.

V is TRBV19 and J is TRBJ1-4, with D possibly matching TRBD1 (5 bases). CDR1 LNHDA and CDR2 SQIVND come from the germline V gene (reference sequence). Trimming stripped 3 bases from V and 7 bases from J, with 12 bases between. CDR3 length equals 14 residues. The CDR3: CASSIRDESEKLFF. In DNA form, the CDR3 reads TGTGCCAGTAGTATCCGGGACGAGAGTGAAAAACTGTTTTTT.

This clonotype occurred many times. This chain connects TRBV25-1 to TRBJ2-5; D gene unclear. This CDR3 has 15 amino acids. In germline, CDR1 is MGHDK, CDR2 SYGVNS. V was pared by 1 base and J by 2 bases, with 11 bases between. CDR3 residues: CASSEFLGSQETQYF. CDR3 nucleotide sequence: TGTGCCAGCAGTGAATTTTTAGGCAGTCAAGAGACCCAGTACTTC.

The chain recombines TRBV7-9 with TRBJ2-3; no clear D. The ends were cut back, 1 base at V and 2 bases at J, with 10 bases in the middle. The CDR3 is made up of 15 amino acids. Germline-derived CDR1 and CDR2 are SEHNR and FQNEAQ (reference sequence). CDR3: CASSLELTFTDTQYF. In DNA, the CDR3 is TGTGCCAGCAGCTTAGAGCTAACCTTCACAGATACGCAGTATTTT. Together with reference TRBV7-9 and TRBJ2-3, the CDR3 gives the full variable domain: DTGVSQNPRHKITKRGQNVTFRCDPISEHNRLYWYRQTLGQGPEFLTYFQNEAQLEKSRLLSDRFSAERPKGSFSTLEIQRTEQGDSAMYLCASSLELTFTDTQYFGPGTRLTVL.

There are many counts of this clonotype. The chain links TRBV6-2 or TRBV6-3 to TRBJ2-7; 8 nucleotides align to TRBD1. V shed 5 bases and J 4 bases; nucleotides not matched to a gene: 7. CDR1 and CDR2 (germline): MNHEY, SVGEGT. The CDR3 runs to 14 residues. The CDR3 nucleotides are TGTGCCAGCAGTCAAGACACAGGGGGGTACGAGCAGTACTTC. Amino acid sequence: CASSQDTGGYEQYF.

The CDR3 DNA reads as TGTGCCAGTAGTATGAGATGGGGAGCAGATACGCAGTATTTT. Translated: CASSMRWGADTQYF. The V gene is TRBV19, the J gene TRBJ2-3; possible D gene TRBD2, 5 bases. Germline CDR1 reads LNHDA; CDR2 reads SQIVND (reference sequence). Deletions cut 3 bases from V and 4 bases from J, with 11 bases between. This CDR3 region has 14 residues.

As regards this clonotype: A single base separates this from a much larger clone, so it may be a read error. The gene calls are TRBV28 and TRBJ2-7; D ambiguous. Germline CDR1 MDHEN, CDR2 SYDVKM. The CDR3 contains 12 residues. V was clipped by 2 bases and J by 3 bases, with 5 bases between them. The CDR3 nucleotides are TGTGCCAGCAGTTTACCCATCTACGAGCAGTACTTC. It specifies CASSLPIYEQYF. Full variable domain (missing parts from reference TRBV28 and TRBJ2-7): DVKVTQSSRYLVKRTGEKVFLECVQDMDHENMFWYRQDPGLGLRLIYFSYDVKMKEKGDIPEGYSVSREKKERFSLILESASTNQTSMYLCASSLPIYEQYFGPGTRLTVT.

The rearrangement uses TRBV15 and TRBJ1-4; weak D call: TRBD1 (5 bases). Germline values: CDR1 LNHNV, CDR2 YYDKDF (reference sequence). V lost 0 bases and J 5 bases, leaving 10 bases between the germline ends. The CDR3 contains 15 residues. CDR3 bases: TGTGCCACCAGCAGAGATGGGGCCCCAAATGAAAAACTGTTTTTT. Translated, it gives CATSRDGAPNEKLFF.

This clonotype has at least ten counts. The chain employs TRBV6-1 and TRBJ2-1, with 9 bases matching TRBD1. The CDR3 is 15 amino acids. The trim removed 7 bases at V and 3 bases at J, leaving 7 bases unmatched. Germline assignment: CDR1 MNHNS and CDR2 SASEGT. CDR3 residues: CASKLGDRDYNEQFF. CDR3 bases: TGTGCCAGCAAACTTGGGGACAGGGACTACAATGAGCAGTTCTTC.

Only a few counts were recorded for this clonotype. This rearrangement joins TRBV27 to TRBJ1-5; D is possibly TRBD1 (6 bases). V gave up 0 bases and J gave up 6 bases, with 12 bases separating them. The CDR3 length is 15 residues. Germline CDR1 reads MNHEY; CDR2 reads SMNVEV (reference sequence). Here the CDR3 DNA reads TGTGCCAGCAGTTTATCTAGGGGGGCGAGTCAGCCCCAGCATTTT. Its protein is CASSLSRGASQPQHF.

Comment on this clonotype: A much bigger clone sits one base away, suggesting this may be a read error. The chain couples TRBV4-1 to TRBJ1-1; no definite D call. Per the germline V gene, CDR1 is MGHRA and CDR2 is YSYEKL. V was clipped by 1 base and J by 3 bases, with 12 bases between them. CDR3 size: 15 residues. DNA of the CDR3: TGCGCCAGCAGCCAAGGACTCGATCGTCACACTGAAGCTTTCTTT. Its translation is CASSQGLDRHTEAFF.

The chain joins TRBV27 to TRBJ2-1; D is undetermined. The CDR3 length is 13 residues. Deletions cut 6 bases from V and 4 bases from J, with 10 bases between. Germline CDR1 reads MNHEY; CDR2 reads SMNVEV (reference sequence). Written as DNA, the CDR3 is TGTGCCAGCAGACGGATAGGTTACAATGAGCAGTTCTTC. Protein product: CASRRIGYNEQFF.

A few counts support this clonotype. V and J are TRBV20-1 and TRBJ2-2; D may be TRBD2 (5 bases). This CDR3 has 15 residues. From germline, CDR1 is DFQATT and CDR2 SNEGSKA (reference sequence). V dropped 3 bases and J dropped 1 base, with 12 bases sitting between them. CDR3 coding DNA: TGCAGTGCTAGCAGCGGCCAGTTGAACACCGGGGAGCTGTTTTTT. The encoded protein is CSASSGQLNTGELFF.

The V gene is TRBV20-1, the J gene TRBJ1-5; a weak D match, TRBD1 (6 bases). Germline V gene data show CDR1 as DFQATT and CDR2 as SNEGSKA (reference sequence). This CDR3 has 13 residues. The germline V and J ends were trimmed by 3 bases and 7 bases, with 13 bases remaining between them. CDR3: CSASLTGLQPQHF. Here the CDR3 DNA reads TGCAGTGCTAGTCTTACAGGGTTGCAGCCCCAGCATTTT.

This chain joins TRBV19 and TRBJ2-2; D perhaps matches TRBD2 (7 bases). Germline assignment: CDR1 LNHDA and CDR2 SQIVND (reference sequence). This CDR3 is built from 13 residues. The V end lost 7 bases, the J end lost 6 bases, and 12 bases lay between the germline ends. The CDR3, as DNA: TGTGCCAGTAAGGAGGGGGGGCCCGGGGAGCTGTTTTTT. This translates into CASKEGGPGELFF.

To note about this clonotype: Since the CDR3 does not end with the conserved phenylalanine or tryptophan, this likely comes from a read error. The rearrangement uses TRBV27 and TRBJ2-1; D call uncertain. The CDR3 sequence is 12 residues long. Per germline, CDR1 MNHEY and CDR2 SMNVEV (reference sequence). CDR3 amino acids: CASSFPGSEQFL. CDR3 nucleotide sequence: TGCGCCAGCAGTTTCCCGGGCAGTGAGCAGTTCCTC.

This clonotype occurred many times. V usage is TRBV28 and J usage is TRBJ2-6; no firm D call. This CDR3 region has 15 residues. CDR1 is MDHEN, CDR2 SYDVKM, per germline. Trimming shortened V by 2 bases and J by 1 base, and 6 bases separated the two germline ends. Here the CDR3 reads CASSLRGSGANVLTF. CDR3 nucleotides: TGTGCCAGCAGTTTACGTGGATCTGGGGCCAACGTCCTGACTTTC.

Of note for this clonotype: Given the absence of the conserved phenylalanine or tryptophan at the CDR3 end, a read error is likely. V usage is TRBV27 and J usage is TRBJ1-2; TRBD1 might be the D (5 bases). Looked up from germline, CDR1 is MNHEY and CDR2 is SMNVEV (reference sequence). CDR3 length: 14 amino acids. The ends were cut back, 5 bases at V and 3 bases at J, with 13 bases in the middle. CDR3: CASSTGTDYYGYTY. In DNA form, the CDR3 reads TGTGCCAGCAGTACCGGGACGGATTACTATGGCTACACCTAC.

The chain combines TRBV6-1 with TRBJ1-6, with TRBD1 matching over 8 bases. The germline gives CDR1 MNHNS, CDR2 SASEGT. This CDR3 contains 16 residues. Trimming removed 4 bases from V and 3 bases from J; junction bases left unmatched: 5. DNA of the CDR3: TGTGCCAGCAGTGGGACAGGGCCAAACTATAATTCACCCCTCCACTTT. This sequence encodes CASSGTGPNYNSPLHF.

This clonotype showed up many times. The CDR3 nucleotides read TGCAGTGCTAGAGATCAAGGGACCACAGATACGCAGTATTTT. It codes for CSARDQGTTDTQYF. The chain has TRBV20-1 and TRBJ2-3, with D perhaps being TRBD1 or TRBD2 (5 bases each). V was shortened by 0 bases and J by 2 bases, with 9 bases between the two germline ends. The CDR3 loop spans 14 amino acids. CDR1 and CDR2 (germline): DFQATT, SNEGSKA (reference sequence).

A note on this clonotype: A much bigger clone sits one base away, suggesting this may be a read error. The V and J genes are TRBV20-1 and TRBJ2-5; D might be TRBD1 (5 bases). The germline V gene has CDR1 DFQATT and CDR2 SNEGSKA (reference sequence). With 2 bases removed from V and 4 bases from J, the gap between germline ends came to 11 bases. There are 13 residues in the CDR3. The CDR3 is CSARWEGVETQYF. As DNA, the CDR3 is TGCAGTGCTAGATGGGAAGGGGTAGAGACCCAGTACTTC.

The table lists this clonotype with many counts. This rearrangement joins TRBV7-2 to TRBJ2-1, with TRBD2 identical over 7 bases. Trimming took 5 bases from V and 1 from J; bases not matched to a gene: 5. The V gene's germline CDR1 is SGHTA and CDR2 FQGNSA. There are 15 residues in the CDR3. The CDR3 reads CASSPLALSYNEQFF. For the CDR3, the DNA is TGTGCCAGCAGCCCACTAGCGCTATCCTACAATGAGCAGTTCTTC.